This T cell receptor (beta chain) was sequenced in a study of control samples from healthy donors and cancer patients. This clone has just a few counts. Profiling relied on immunoSEQ multiplex PCR, and the TCRdb table lists in-frame clones only, not all of them. The data hold roughly 120,000 clones, with just over 90% observed a single time. J lost 4 bases, V lost 7 bases, and 9 bases had no gene match. Germline-derived CDR1 and CDR2 are SEHNR and FQNEAQ (reference sequence). This CDR3 spans 15 amino acids. This receptor was identified in a man in his forties or fifties with head and neck cancer. Sequenced: PBMCs. This sequence joins TRBV7-9 and TRBJ2-3, with 9 bases that match TRBD1. CDR3 coding DNA: TGTGCCAGCACCAGATCGGGACAGGGCGCAGATACGCAGTATTTT. Protein product: CASTRSGQGADTQYF.